Below, one TCR beta chain is given with its context. Its antigen remains unidentified. The data stem from a study of response to subunit inactivated influenza vaccine. Study-level points and caveats: It was suggested by the authors that few new T cells are recruited by each seasonal influenza vaccination.

CDR3 length: 18 residues. Trimming removed 1 base from V and 2 bases from J; junction bases left unmatched: 12. Germline-derived CDR1 and CDR2 are SGHAT and FQDESV (reference sequence). MiXCR, applied by TCRdb to the RT-PCR reads, yields one record per CDR3 protein. The sample yields 600,000 to 700,000 distinct CDR3 sequences, approximately 15% seen once. This chain links TRBV11-1 with TRBJ2-3; 7 positions agree with TRBD2. Sequenced material: PBMCs from blood, taken approximately 15 days before vaccination. The TCR originated in a man aged 45-60 years who received an inactivated influenza vaccine. The CDR3 sequence: CASSLGAGAGPNTDTQYF. DNA of the CDR3: TGTGCCAGCAGCTTAGGGGCCGGAGCGGGACCCAACACAGATACGCAGTATTTT.